This TCR beta chain came from a study of shared clonotypes between healthy human individuals. Whole-study context: The donor pool was made up of two women and a few men aged 18 to 49. Study observations and caveats: Sequencing depth was predicted to influence how clonotypes are shared among donors.

The CDR3 runs 15 residues. Germline loops: CDR1 SGHNT, CDR2 YYREEE (reference sequence). V was clipped by 4 bases and J by 3 bases; unmatched bases: 4. Genomic DNA per cell subset filled all wells of several immunoSEQ plates. The authors' processing: Owing to the provision of junction-only sequences devoid of quality scores by immunoSEQ, filtering differed. The data were produced by immunoSEQ multiplex PCR, yet TCRdb's version contains in-frame clones alone and is incomplete. The DNA was the basis for D and trimming; V, J and clone size are from that table. The sample consists of 450,000 to 500,000 clones, 65% to 85% of them appearing once. About this clone: Its antigen is not identified.

This chain joins TRBV5-4 and TRBJ1-1, with 12 bases fitting TRBD1. The clonotype comes from a middle-aged woman in good health. Some clones in this sample may be carry-over from other donors' samples. Sequenced: PBMCs. The CDR3 bases are TGTGCCAGCAGCAGGGACAGGGGGCTTGACACTGAAGCTTTCTTT. Translation gives CASSRDRGLDTEAFF.